These 31 T cell receptor beta chains were sequenced from one sample in a study of T-cell reconstitution after alpha-beta-depleted transplantation in children. As it was prepared, the TCRbeta library received unique molecular identifiers. TCRdb re-derived calls from the PCR reads in MiXCR, one entry per CDR3 protein. The table lists almost 600,000 distinct CDR3 sequences, 25% to 30% of them singletons, with approximately 39% in the top ten. Sequenced here: PBMCs, sampled before TCRalphabeta/CD19-depleted stem cell transplant. Receptors were obtained from a boy less than two years old with Wiskott-Aldrich syndrome, due to receive a stem cell transplant.

This chain links TRBV12-3 or TRBV12-4 with TRBJ2-7; possibly TRBD1 for D (6 bases). Trimming removed 3 bases at V and 6 bases at J, with 15 bases between. The CDR3 length is 14 residues. The CDR3 bases are TGTGCCAGCAGTTTTAACAGGGAGTATGGCGAGCAGTACTTC. Translated: CASSFNREYGEQYF.

The chain combines TRBV5-1 with TRBJ1-2; D perhaps matches TRBD1 (5 bases). The V and J ends lost 0 bases and 4 bases respectively, with 10 bases between them. Germline V gene data show CDR1 as SGHRS and CDR2 as YFSETQ. The length of the CDR3 is 14 residues. The CDR3 DNA reads as TGCGCCAGCAGCTTGGACCAGGGAAGCTATGGCTACACCTTC. The encoded protein is CASSLDQGSYGYTF.

The chain employs TRBV11-2 and TRBJ1-1; no definite D call. There are 13 residues in the CDR3. Germline V gene sequence: CDR1 SGHAT, CDR2 FQNNGV. V shed 0 bases and J shed 4 bases, with 6 bases lying between them. CDR3 DNA: TGTGCCAGCAGCTTAGATCAAGGCACTGAAGCTTTCTTT. Translated, it gives CASSLDQGTEAFF.

This clonotype was seen a few times. This chain uses TRBV7-2 with TRBJ2-7; D is unresolved. Germline CDR1 is SGHTA and CDR2 is FQGNSA. The CDR3 extends over 12 amino acids. V dropped 1 base and J dropped 6 bases, with 7 bases sitting between them. The chain's CDR3 is CASSLVTGEQYF. The CDR3 DNA sequence: TGTGCCAGCAGCTTAGTGACCGGCGAGCAGTACTTC.

The chain carries TRBV6-1 and TRBJ2-2; D ambiguous. This CDR3 contains 12 residues. CDR1 is MNHNS and CDR2 is SASEGT in the germline V gene. V lost 2 bases and J lost 6, with 4 bases in between. The CDR3 region has the DNA TGTGCCAGCAGTGAATGGGCCGGGGAGCTGTTTTTT. Amino acid sequence: CASSEWAGELFF.

This clonotype came up a few times. The chain couples TRBV7-2 to TRBJ2-1, with 14 bases lining up with TRBD2. This CDR3 has 16 amino acids. The germline CDR1 and CDR2 sequences are SGHTA and FQGNSA. V dropped 2 bases and J dropped 9; count of bases not matched to a gene: 6. CDR3 nucleotide sequence: TGTGCCAGCAGCTTATCGCGACTAGCGGGAGGGGGTGAGCAGTTCTTC. Encoded protein: CASSLSRLAGGGEQFF.

This clonotype was counted between two and nine times. The rearrangement uses TRBV7-3 and TRBJ2-3; TRBD2 agrees at 8 bases. Germline-derived CDR1 and CDR2 are SGHTA and FQGTGA. The J segment lost 2 bases and the V segment lost 8 bases, leaving 6 bases of the junction unmatched. The CDR3 covers 14 residues. CDR3 sequence (DNA): TGTGCCAGCGGTAGCGGGACTTCCACAGATACGCAGTATTTT. Residues: CASGSGTSTDTQYF.

This clonotype was detected ten times or more. The V call is TRBV28, the J call TRBJ1-6; D not resolved. This CDR3 is built from 19 residues. V lost 3 bases to trimming and J lost 0 bases, with 18 bases between them. Per germline, CDR1 MDHEN and CDR2 SYDVKM. In nucleotides, the CDR3 is TGTGCCAGCAGTTTTGAGCAACTCACTACAAGCTCCTATAATTCACCCCTCCACTTT. Translation gives CASSFEQLTTSSYNSPLHF.

The V and J genes are TRBV19 and TRBJ2-2; 10 bases match TRBD2. The CDR3 length is 16 residues. After removal of 7 bases from V and 0 bases from J, the junction contained 5 bases not matched to a gene. CDR1 is LNHDA and CDR2 is SQIVND in the germline V gene (reference sequence). The DNA of the CDR3 is TGTGCCAGTAACCCTAGCGGGAGACCGAACACCGGGGAGCTGTTTTTT. Encoded protein: CASNPSGRPNTGELFF.

The genes are TRBV7-8 and TRBJ1-5; D unclear. The CDR3 runs 14 residues. V was trimmed by 8 bases and J by 0 bases, leaving 11 bases between them. From germline, CDR1 is SGHVS and CDR2 FQNEAQ. CDR3 nucleotide sequence: TGTGCCAGCGGTATAAAGGGTAGCAATCAGCCCCAGCATTTT. It is translated as CASGIKGSNQPQHF.

This clonotype was seen more than once but under ten times. The gene calls are TRBV5-1 and TRBJ2-7; 9 bases are shared with TRBD2. The CDR3 length is 15 residues. Germline values: CDR1 SGHRS, CDR2 YFSETQ. J gave up 2 bases and V 4 bases, and 7 bases lay outside the gene matches. CDR3 bases: TGCGCCAGCAGCGCGGGCGGGACTAGCACCTACGAGCAGTACTTC. As protein: CASSAGGTSTYEQYF. The full variable domain, with the rest looked up from reference TRBV5-1 and TRBJ2-7, is KAGVTQTPRYLIKTRGQQVTLSCSPISGHRSVSWYQQTPGQGLQFLFEYFSETQRNKGNFPGRFSGRQFSNSRSEMNVSTLELGDSALYLCASSAGGTSTYEQYFGPGTRLTVT.

The sample holds a few counts of this clonotype. V is TRBV7-8 and J is TRBJ1-5, with D uncertain. This CDR3 is built from 13 residues. The V and J ends lost 4 bases and 5 bases respectively, with 9 bases between them. Germline values: CDR1 SGHVS, CDR2 FQNEAQ. The CDR3 nucleotides read TGTGCCAGCAGCTCTAAAATGGATCAGCCCCAGCATTTT. Its protein product is CASSSKMDQPQHF.

This clonotype was seen a handful of times. The rearrangement uses TRBV20-1 and TRBJ2-1, with 10 nucleotides matching TRBD2. CDR3 length: 14 residues. V lost 5 bases, J lost 4 bases, and 5 bases stayed unmatched. Per germline, CDR1 DFQATT and CDR2 SNEGSKA (reference sequence). The chain's CDR3 is CSAALAGAYNEQFF. The CDR3 DNA reads TGCAGTGCTGCCCTAGCGGGAGCGTACAATGAGCAGTTCTTC.

This clonotype was found a few times. This sequence joins TRBV29-1 and TRBJ2-7; 9 bases agree with TRBD1. The CDR3 contains 12 residues. The J segment lost 7 bases and the V segment lost 4 bases, leaving 5 bases of the junction unmatched. Germline V gene data show CDR1 as SQVTM and CDR2 as ANQGSEA. In DNA form, the CDR3 reads TGCAGCGTTGCCGGGACAGGGAAAGAGCAGTACTTC. It specifies CSVAGTGKEQYF.

There are a few counts of this clonotype. This chain joins TRBV6-2 or TRBV6-3 and TRBJ2-1, with a tentative D call TRBD2 (5 bases). Trimming removed 0 bases from V and 10 bases from J, with 13 bases in between. CDR3 length equals 14 residues. The germline V gene has CDR1 MNHEY and CDR2 SVGEGT. The CDR3 sequence: CASSYSTGWREQFF. The CDR3 region has the DNA TGTGCCAGCAGTTACTCGACTGGGTGGAGGGAGCAGTTCTTC.

This clonotype was counted between two and nine times. V and J are TRBV27 and TRBJ2-2, with 9 bases lining up with TRBD2. The CDR3 has 16 amino acids. Germline-derived CDR1 and CDR2 are MNHEY and SMNVEV (reference sequence). V was pared by 5 bases and J by 2 bases, with 6 bases of the junction left unmatched. The CDR3 DNA reads as TGTGCCAGCAGTGACCGACTAGCGGTTAACACCGGGGAGCTGTTTTTT. Protein sequence: CASSDRLAVNTGELFF.

In this sample, this clonotype turned up once. The genes are TRBV18 and TRBJ2-7; D is perhaps TRBD1 (6 bases). The germline V and J ends were trimmed by 6 bases and 6 bases, with 15 bases remaining between them. Germline V CDR1 and CDR2: KGHSH, LQKENI. The CDR3 extends over 13 amino acids. This CDR3 is CASSRKGGGEQYF. In nucleotides, the CDR3 is TGTGCCAGCTCCCGGAAAGGGGGTGGCGAGCAGTACTTC.

The chain couples TRBV7-9 to TRBJ2-1, with 8 bases lining up with TRBD1. The CDR3 length is 13 residues. V dropped 5 bases and J dropped 8; count of bases not matched to a gene: 5. Looked up from germline, CDR1 is SEHNR and CDR2 is FQNEAQ (reference sequence). CDR3: CASSPQGVYEQFF. CDR3 nucleotide sequence: TGTGCCAGCAGCCCACAGGGGGTCTATGAGCAGTTCTTC.

There are a few counts of this clonotype. The CDR3 DNA is TGTGCCACCAGCAGAGGAGCTAGCGGGGGAATACAAGAGACCCAGTACTTC. Its protein is CATSRGASGGIQETQYF. The gene calls are TRBV15 and TRBJ2-5; 10 nucleotides line up with TRBD2. The CDR3 has 17 amino acids. V shed 1 base and J 2 bases; nucleotides not matched to a gene: 7. The germline V gene encodes CDR1 LNHNV and CDR2 YYDKDF (reference sequence). The variable domain in full, with the rest retrieved from reference TRBV15 and TRBJ2-5, is DAMVIQNPRYQVTQFGKPVTLSCSQTLNHNVMYWYQQKSSQAPKLLFHYYDKDFNNEADTPDNFQSRRPNTSFCFLDIRSPGLGDTAMYLCATSRGASGGIQETQYFGPGTRLLVL.

This clonotype showed up just a few times. The chain employs TRBV30 and TRBJ1-1, with TRBD1 matching 7 bases. Trimming took 1 base from V and 0 from J; bases not matched to a gene: 2. The CDR3 length is 14 residues. Germline lookup yields CDR1 GTSNPN and CDR2 SVGIG (reference sequence). In DNA, the CDR3 is TGTGCCTGGAGTGGGGACAGTTTGAACACTGAAGCTTTCTTT. Amino acids: CAWSGDSLNTEAFF.

This clonotype has only a few counts. The junction differs from germline at one of its ends, possibly a read error. The gene calls are TRBV20-1 and TRBJ2-4, with a weak D call TRBD1 (6 bases). Germline CDR1 DFQATT, CDR2 SNEGSKA (reference sequence). The CDR3 runs to 14 residues. CDR3 coding DNA: TGCAGTGCTAGTTATCGACAGGCCAAAAACATTCAGCACTTC. This sequence encodes CSASYRQAKNIQHF.

The chain employs TRBV29-1 and TRBJ1-1, with D possibly matching TRBD1 (6 bases). This CDR3 contains 15 residues. The V gene lost 6 bases and the J gene lost 1 base, with 18 bases spanning the gap. Germline CDR1 is SQVTM and CDR2 is ANQGSEA. The chain's CDR3 is CSVGYRATTNTEAFF. The CDR3 DNA sequence: TGCAGCGTCGGTTACAGGGCAACCACGAACACTGAAGCTTTCTTT. Full variable domain (remainder filled in from reference TRBV29-1 and TRBJ1-1): SAVISQKPSRDICQRGTSLTIQCQVDSQVTMMFWYRQQPGQSLTLIATANQGSEATYESGFVIDKFPISRPNLTFSTLTVSNMSPEDSSIYLCSVGYRATTNTEAFFGQGTRLTVV.

In this sample, this clonotype turned up a few times. This chain uses TRBV5-1 with TRBJ1-5; D perhaps matches TRBD1 (6 bases). The length of the CDR3 is 16 residues. Germline loops: CDR1 SGHRS, CDR2 YFSETQ. V lost 0 bases to trimming and J lost 2 bases, with 12 bases between them. The CDR3 region is CASSLGTGMGNQPQHF. The DNA of the CDR3 is TGCGCCAGCAGCTTGGGAACAGGGATGGGCAATCAGCCCCAGCATTTT.

The J gene is TRBJ1-1, the V gene TRBV10-3; D is ambiguous. Germline V CDR1 and CDR2: ENHRY, SYGVKD. The V gene lost 10 bases and the J gene lost 1 base, with 10 bases spanning the gap. The CDR3 loop spans 12 amino acids. In nucleotides, the CDR3 is TGTGCCACCATGACTGGGAACACTGAAGCTTTCTTT. Translating it yields CATMTGNTEAFF.

This chain links TRBV6-5 with TRBJ2-2, with D perhaps TRBD2 (7 bases). In germline, CDR1 is MNHEY, CDR2 SVGAGI. The CDR3 loop spans 16 amino acids. V shed 1 base and J shed 2 bases, with 11 bases lying between them. CDR3 sequence: CASSYWGGQNTGELFF. DNA for the CDR3: TGTGCCAGCAGTTACTGGGGGGGACAAAACACCGGGGAGCTGTTTTTT.

This chain connects TRBV2 to TRBJ1-1; a weak D match, TRBD1 (5 bases). The CDR3 runs 14 residues. V was pared by 0 bases and J by 6 bases, with 11 bases between. Germline CDR1 is SNHLY and CDR2 is FYNNEI. This CDR3 reads CASSEAPSTAEAFF. For the CDR3, the DNA is TGTGCCAGCAGTGAAGCGCCCTCGACAGCTGAAGCTTTCTTT.

The chain carries TRBV12-3 or TRBV12-4 and TRBJ1-1, with D maybe TRBD1 (5 bases). This CDR3 has 14 residues. V lost 7 bases to trimming and J lost 0 bases, with 12 bases between them. In DNA, the CDR3 is TGTGCCAGCACGTCAGGGAACATGAACACTGAAGCTTTCTTT. It translates to CASTSGNMNTEAFF.

This clonotype turned up a few times. The chain carries TRBV20-1 and TRBJ1-5; D uncertain. CDR3 length equals 15 residues. V was shortened by 3 bases and J by 4 bases, with 16 bases between the two germline ends. From germline, CDR1 is DFQATT and CDR2 SNEGSKA (reference sequence). DNA for the CDR3: TGCAGTGCTAGCCGCATTACGATAGGAAATCAGCCCCAGCATTTT. Translation gives CSASRITIGNQPQHF.

The chain is built from TRBV20-1 and TRBJ2-3; perhaps TRBD2 as D (6 bases). The germline V and J ends were trimmed by 5 bases and 1 base, with 16 bases remaining between them. CDR1 is DFQATT, CDR2 SNEGSKA, per germline (reference sequence). CDR3 size: 15 residues. The CDR3 region has the DNA TGCAGTGCTCCTACCTTTGCGGGGCGCACAGATACGCAGTATTTT. Translating gives CSAPTFAGRTDTQYF.

This clonotype has just a few counts. In DNA form, the CDR3 reads TGTGCCAGCTCACCACGGACAGCCAACACCGGGGAGCTGTTTTTT. Its translation: CASSPRTANTGELFF. V and J are TRBV18 and TRBJ2-2; the D gene is possibly TRBD1 (6 bases). Trimming removed 1 base from V and 2 bases from J, with 8 bases in between. CDR3 length: 15 amino acids. Per germline, CDR1 KGHSH and CDR2 LQKENI.

The chain couples TRBV18 to TRBJ2-1; D tentatively fits TRBD1 or TRBD2 (6 bases each). This CDR3 has 15 residues. Germline V CDR1 and CDR2: KGHSH, LQKENI. The V gene lost 2 bases and the J gene lost 9 bases, with 17 bases spanning the gap. The CDR3 spells CASSPEARGRGEQFF. CDR3 sequence (DNA): TGTGCCAGCTCACCAGAAGCTCGGGGGCGAGGTGAGCAGTTCTTC.